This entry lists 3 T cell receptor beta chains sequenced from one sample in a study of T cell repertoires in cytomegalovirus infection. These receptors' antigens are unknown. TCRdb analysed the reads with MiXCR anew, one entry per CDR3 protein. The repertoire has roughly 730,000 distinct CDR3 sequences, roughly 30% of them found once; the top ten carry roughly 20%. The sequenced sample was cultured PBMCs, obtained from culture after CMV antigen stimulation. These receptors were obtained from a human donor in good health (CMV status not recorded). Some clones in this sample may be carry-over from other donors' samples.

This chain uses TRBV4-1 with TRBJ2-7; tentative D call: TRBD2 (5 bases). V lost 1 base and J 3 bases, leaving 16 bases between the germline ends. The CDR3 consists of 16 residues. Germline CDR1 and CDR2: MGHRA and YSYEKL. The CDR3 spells CASSQVGGRGNYEQYF. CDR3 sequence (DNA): TGCGCCAGCAGCCAAGTGGGCGGCAGAGGGAACTACGAGCAGTACTTC.

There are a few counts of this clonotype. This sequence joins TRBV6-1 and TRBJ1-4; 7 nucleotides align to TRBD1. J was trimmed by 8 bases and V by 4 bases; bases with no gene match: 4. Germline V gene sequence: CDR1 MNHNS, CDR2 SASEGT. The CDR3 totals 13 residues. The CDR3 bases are TGTGCCAGCAGTGGACAGGGTCGGGAAAAACTGTTTTTT. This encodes CASSGQGREKLFF.

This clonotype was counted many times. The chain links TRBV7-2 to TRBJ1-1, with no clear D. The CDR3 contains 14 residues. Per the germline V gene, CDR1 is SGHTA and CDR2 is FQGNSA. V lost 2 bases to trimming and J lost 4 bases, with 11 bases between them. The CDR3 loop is CASSLSPMGTEAFF. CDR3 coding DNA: TGTGCCAGCAGCTTAAGCCCTATGGGCACTGAAGCTTTCTTT.